The 2 T cell receptor beta chains reported below all come from one sample, sequenced in a study of lymphopenia after photon versus proton radiotherapy. Produced via immunoSEQ multiplex PCR; TCRdb's table is partial and in-frame only. The table lists some 3,300 clones, roughly 76% of them singletons. The specimen comprised peripheral blood, sampled from a patient treated with proton-based radiotherapy. The receptor source for this set is a man older than 75 with esophageal cancer.

This rearrangement joins TRBV9 to TRBJ1-3; D remains ambiguous. V was shortened by 1 base and J by 0 bases, with 11 bases between the two germline ends. This CDR3 comprises 16 residues. In germline, CDR1 is SGDLS, CDR2 YYNGEE. Here the CDR3 DNA reads TGTGCCAGCAGCGTACAGGTAGCCCTCTCTGGAAACACCATATATTTT. Amino acids: CASSVQVALSGNTIYF.

This clone is medium-sized by share. This chain links TRBV14 with TRBJ1-1; the match to TRBD1 covers 9 bases. The germline V gene has CDR1 SGHDN and CDR2 FVKESK. The CDR3 has 15 amino acids. V gave up 4 bases and J gave up 4 bases; unmatched junction bases: 7. The CDR3 nucleotides are TGTGCCAGCAGCCTACAGGGGGCTTTGAGCACTGAAGCTTTCTTT. Translated: CASSLQGALSTEAFF.